The 27 T cell receptor beta chains reported below all come from one sample, sequenced in a study of blood T cell repertoires in COVID-19. Profiled with immunoSEQ multiplex PCR; TCRdb holds only in-frame clones, not every one. The sample holds some 70,000 clones, 82% seen once. Material for sequencing was peripheral blood. The receptor set was obtained from a woman in her fifties or sixties with acute or convalescent COVID-19.

This rearrangement joins TRBV5-1 to TRBJ2-1; the D is unclear. Trimming left V 5 bases short and J 7 bases short, with 19 bases between. The CDR3 sequence is 15 residues long. Germline values: CDR1 SGHRS, CDR2 YFSETQ. The CDR3 DNA reads TGCGCCAGCAGGAGCCCAGGTACATTCATGAATGAGCAGTTCTTC. Encoded protein: CASRSPGTFMNEQFF.

J is TRBJ1-6 and V is TRBV19, with 10 bases identical to TRBD1. In germline, CDR1 is LNHDA, CDR2 SQIVND (reference sequence). The CDR3 length is 16 residues. V lost 4 bases, J lost 7 bases, and 7 bases stayed unmatched. CDR3 loop: CASSNMDRGNNSPLHF. In DNA form, the CDR3 reads TGTGCCAGTAGTAACATGGACAGGGGGAACAATTCACCCCTCCACTTT.

This clone has a count of ten or more. The chain joins TRBV10-1 to TRBJ1-1; perhaps TRBD1 as D (6 bases). Trimming shortened V by 4 bases and J by 3 bases, and 9 bases separated the two germline ends. Germline lookup yields CDR1 WNHNN and CDR2 SYGVQD (reference sequence). The CDR3 totals 13 residues. This CDR3 is CASSVRTDTEAFF. The CDR3 DNA sequence: TGCGCCAGCAGTGTTAGGACAGACACTGAAGCTTTCTTT.

The V call is TRBV3-1 (or the pseudogene TRBV3-2), the J call TRBJ1-2, with TRBD1 matching over 8 bases. The CDR3 covers 17 residues. Per the germline V gene, CDR1 is LGHDT and CDR2 is YNNKEL (reference sequence). Trimming took 2 bases from V and 4 from J; bases not matched to a gene: 12. The CDR3 DNA follows: TGTGCCAGCAGCCAACCCCCTTGGCAGGGGGCGAGCTATGGCTACACCTTC. Its translation: CASSQPPWQGASYGYTF.

J is TRBJ2-5 and V is TRBV6-5; 7 nucleotides agree with TRBD1. V shed 4 bases, J shed 7 bases, and the junction held 9 bases outside the gene matches. There are 14 residues in the CDR3. Germline assignment: CDR1 MNHEY and CDR2 SVGAGI. The CDR3 sequence: CASSFRTGPGTQYF. The DNA of the CDR3 is TGTGCCAGCAGTTTCCGGACAGGACCGGGGACCCAGTACTTC.

CDR3 sequence reads: CASSTGDRGLSPLHF. CDR3 in DNA: TGCGCCAGCAGCACTGGGGACAGGGGGCTTTCACCCCTCCACTTT. J is TRBJ1-6 and V is TRBV5-1; 12 nucleotides align to TRBD1. V was clipped by 4 bases and J by 9 bases; unmatched bases: 5. In germline, CDR1 is SGHRS, CDR2 YFSETQ. The CDR3 covers 15 residues.

The rearrangement joins TRBV27 to TRBJ1-6, with unresolved D. CDR1 is MNHEY and CDR2 is SMNVEV in the germline V gene (reference sequence). The ends were cut back, 6 bases at V and 6 bases at J, with 12 bases in the middle. The length of the CDR3 is 14 residues. CDR3 coding DNA: TGTGCCAGCAGGAGCATATCCCTTAATTCACCCCTCCACTTT. It codes for CASRSISLNSPLHF.

The rearrangement links TRBV3-1 (or the pseudogene TRBV3-2) to TRBJ1-5; D gene unclear. Trimming took 0 bases from V and 4 from J, leaving 16 bases between them. This CDR3 is 17 amino acids long. Germline V gives CDR1 LGHDT, CDR2 YNNKEL (reference sequence). The CDR3 nucleotides are TGTGCCAGCAGCCAAGATCCCCGACGGGTCCCTAATCAGCCCCAGCATTTT. Amino acids: CASSQDPRRVPNQPQHF.

J is TRBJ2-2 and V is TRBV7-9, with TRBD1 matching 9 bases. Germline values: CDR1 SEHNR, CDR2 FQNEAQ (reference sequence). The length of the CDR3 is 16 residues. Trimming cost V 1 base and J 3 bases; bases outside gene matches: 3. The CDR3 reads CASSLGGQGYTGELFF. CDR3 in DNA: TGTGCCAGCAGCTTAGGAGGACAGGGGTACACCGGGGAGCTGTTTTTT.

The rearrangement links TRBV29-1 to TRBJ2-5; D possibly corresponds to TRBD1 (6 bases). Germline CDR1 SQVTM, CDR2 ANQGSEA. CDR3 length: 12 amino acids. V was pared by 7 bases and J by 4 bases, with 13 bases between. This chain's CDR3 is CSGNRVGETQYF. In DNA, the CDR3 is TGCAGCGGGAACAGGGTAGGAGAGACCCAGTACTTC. Full variable domain (remainder filled in from reference TRBV29-1 and TRBJ2-5): SAVISQKPSRDICQRGTSLTIQCQVDSQVTMMFWYRQQPGQSLTLIATANQGSEATYESGFVIDKFPISRPNLTFSTLTVSNMSPEDSSIYLCSGNRVGETQYFGPGTRLLVL.

The chain uses TRBV27 and TRBJ2-1; D gene uncertain. The CDR3 runs to 13 residues. Germline-derived CDR1 and CDR2 are MNHEY and SMNVEV (reference sequence). Trimming shortened V by 6 bases and J by 6 bases, and 12 bases separated the two germline ends. CDR3 coding DNA: TGTGCCAGCAGCTATAGAGTTAGCAATGAGCAGTTCTTC. It yields the protein CASSYRVSNEQFF.

The chain employs TRBV3-1 (or the pseudogene TRBV3-2) and TRBJ1-6; no reliable D call. V shed 0 bases and J shed 3 bases, with 6 bases lying between them. Germline-derived CDR1 and CDR2 are LGHDT and YNNKEL (reference sequence). The CDR3 is 15 residues long. CDR3 loop: CASSQEGVYNSPLHF. The CDR3 DNA follows: TGTGCCAGCAGCCAAGAAGGAGTCTATAATTCACCCCTCCACTTT.

J is TRBJ1-5 and V is TRBV2; tentatively, D is TRBD1 (6 bases). Germline CDR1 reads SNHLY; CDR2 reads FYNNEI. This CDR3 has 13 residues. Trimming shortened V by 8 bases and J by 3 bases, and 11 bases separated the two germline ends. CDR3 coding DNA: TGTGCCAGCGGCAGGGGACCCAATCAGCCCCAGCATTTT. Translating gives CASGRGPNQPQHF.

This sequence joins TRBV7-3 and TRBJ2-3, with D perhaps matching TRBD2 (6 bases). V was pared by 3 bases and J by 1 base, with 14 bases between. Germline V gene lookup returns CDR1 SGHTA and CDR2 FQGTGA. This CDR3 spans 16 amino acids. The CDR3 reads CASSLGLHIGTDTQYF. CDR3 coding DNA: TGTGCCAGCAGCTTGGGACTTCATATAGGCACAGATACGCAGTATTTT.

CDR3 loop: CASSLGRQGIYGYTF. The CDR3 DNA is TGTGCCAGCAGCTTAGGCCGACAGGGGATCTATGGCTACACCTTC. The chain uses TRBV7-9 and TRBJ1-2, with 8 bases fitting TRBD1. Per germline, CDR1 SEHNR and CDR2 FQNEAQ (reference sequence). V trimming: 1 base; J trimming: 4 bases; junction bases outside the gene matches: 5. This CDR3 spans 15 amino acids.

The chain combines TRBV11-2 with TRBJ1-4, with 9 bases identical to TRBD1. V lost 5 bases and J lost 3; bases outside the gene matches: 10. Germline V gene sequence: CDR1 SGHAT, CDR2 FQNNGV. CDR3 length equals 17 residues. The CDR3 is CASSPPVGTGSNEKLFF. CDR3 nucleotides: TGTGCCAGCAGCCCGCCGGTGGGGACAGGGTCTAATGAAAAACTGTTTTTT.

This clone was found a few times. V usage is TRBV19 and J usage is TRBJ2-2, with D unresolved. CDR1 is LNHDA, CDR2 SQIVND, per germline (reference sequence). The CDR3 loop spans 14 amino acids. Trimming pared 4 bases from V and 0 bases from J, leaving 6 bases between. DNA of the CDR3: TGTGCCAGTAGTACGGTCCCGAACACCGGGGAGCTGTTTTTT. Translating gives CASSTVPNTGELFF.

This clone was observed a handful of times. V usage is TRBV19 and J usage is TRBJ1-2; 9 bases line up with TRBD1. V trimming: 3 bases; J trimming: 0 bases; junction bases outside the gene matches: 2. The germline gives CDR1 LNHDA, CDR2 SQIVND (reference sequence). The CDR3 sequence is 15 residues long. The CDR3 protein is CASSIRTGANYGYTF. The DNA of the CDR3 is TGTGCCAGTAGTATCCGGACAGGGGCTAACTATGGCTACACCTTC. The full variable domain, with the rest looked up from reference TRBV19 and TRBJ1-2, is DGGITQSPKYLFRKEGQNVTLSCEQNLNHDAMYWYRQDPGQGLRLIYYSQIVNDFQKGDIAEGYSVSREKKESFPLTVTSAQKNPTAFYLCASSIRTGANYGYTFGSGTRLTVV.

The chain links TRBV20-1 to TRBJ1-2; D possibly corresponds to TRBD1 (5 bases). CDR1 is DFQATT and CDR2 is SNEGSKA in the germline V gene (reference sequence). V was trimmed by 3 bases and J by 8 bases, leaving 10 bases between them. This CDR3 comprises 11 residues. This CDR3 is CSASPGKGYTF. The CDR3 DNA sequence: TGCAGTGCTAGTCCAGGGAAAGGCTACACCTTC.

The V call is TRBV7-2, the J call TRBJ2-6; 14 positions match TRBD2. The length of the CDR3 is 19 residues. Germline CDR1 and CDR2: SGHTA and FQGNSA. V shed 8 bases and J 2 bases; nucleotides not matched to a gene: 11. The CDR3 DNA sequence: TGTGCCAGCTCCTGGGGTGGGACTAGCGGGAGTACTGGGGCCAACGTCCTGACTTTC. Translated: CASSWGGTSGSTGANVLTF.

The V and J genes are TRBV3-1 (or the pseudogene TRBV3-2) and TRBJ1-2; 10 positions match TRBD1. The CDR3 is made up of 16 amino acids. Germline CDR1 and CDR2: LGHDT and YNNKEL (reference sequence). V shed 5 bases and J 2 bases; nucleotides not matched to a gene: 8. The CDR3, as DNA: TGTGCCAGCAGCTGGACAGGGGGAATGGTAAACTATGGCTACACCTTC. It is translated as CASSWTGGMVNYGYTF.

The V call is TRBV3-1 (or the pseudogene TRBV3-2), the J call TRBJ1-3; 8 positions match TRBD1. CDR3 length: 17 residues. V shed 6 bases, J shed 0 bases, and the junction held 10 bases outside the gene matches. Germline values: CDR1 LGHDT, CDR2 YNNKEL (reference sequence). CDR3 bases: TGTGCCAGCAGGGAGGCTCGGACAGGGTACTCTGGAAACACCATATATTTT. Amino acids: CASREARTGYSGNTIYF.

The chain uses TRBV27 and TRBJ2-2; TRBD1 might be the D (6 bases). Trimming left V 5 bases short and J 6 bases short, with 10 bases between. The CDR3 has 13 amino acids. Looked up from germline, CDR1 is MNHEY and CDR2 is SMNVEV (reference sequence). The CDR3 loop is CASSLQGPGELFF. The CDR3 bases are TGTGCCAGCAGTCTTCAGGGGCCCGGGGAGCTGTTTTTT.

The chain recombines TRBV12-3 or TRBV12-4 with TRBJ1-2; D remains ambiguous. CDR3 size: 13 residues. Trimming removed 4 bases from V and 3 bases from J, with 9 bases in between. This chain's CDR3 is CASSSGGDYGYTF. CDR3 bases: TGTGCCAGCAGTTCCGGAGGCGACTATGGCTACACCTTC.

The chain couples TRBV11-2 to TRBJ1-1; 9 bases are shared with TRBD1. The CDR3 extends over 14 amino acids. The J segment lost 0 bases and the V segment lost 6 bases, leaving 2 bases of the junction unmatched. Germline lookup yields CDR1 SGHAT and CDR2 FQNNGV. The CDR3 nucleotides are TGTGCCAGCAGGGGACAGGGAATGAACACTGAAGCTTTCTTT. Translation: CASRGQGMNTEAFF.

The V call is TRBV28, the J call TRBJ2-3; 10 bases fit TRBD2. Germline lookup yields CDR1 MDHEN and CDR2 SYDVKM. Unmatched junction bases numbered 9, after V lost 4 bases and J lost 5 bases. This CDR3 is built from 16 residues. DNA for the CDR3: TGTGCCAGCAGTTCCCTCAAGCGGGGGGGCGTAGATACGCAGTATTTT. Translating gives CASSSLKRGGVDTQYF.

J is TRBJ1-1 and V is TRBV7-9; 7 positions match TRBD1. This CDR3 comprises 16 residues. The ends lost 4 bases at V and 1 base at J; junction bases unmatched: 9. In germline, CDR1 is SEHNR, CDR2 FQNEAQ (reference sequence). Written as DNA, the CDR3 is TGTGCCAGCAGCTCCCGAGGGGGGACAGCGAACACTGAAGCTTTCTTT. Translating it yields CASSSRGGTANTEAFF.